This T cell receptor (beta chain) is from a study of technical replicates of blood from a handful of donors. This CDR3 region has 17 residues. Germline V gene sequence: CDR1 SGHRS, CDR2 YFSETQ. V was trimmed by 0 bases and J by 7 bases, leaving 19 bases between them. TCRdb's copy holds only in-frame clones and misses some; the assay was immunoSEQ multiplex PCR. The sample lists about 69,000 clones; approximately 88% were seen once. The TCR originated in a human donor in good health. Some clones in this sample may be carry-over from other donors' samples. This chain joins TRBV5-1 and TRBJ2-2, with a possible D match to TRBD2 (6 bases). Sequencing input: PBMCs. The DNA for the CDR3 is TGCGCCAGCAGCTTGGAGGTGGGGGGACGAAGGCTCGGGGAGCTGTTTTTT. Its translation is CASSLEVGGRRLGELFF.